These T cell receptor beta chains were read from a single sample in a study of brain metastases from non-small cell lung cancer. Method: immunoSEQ multiplex PCR; TCRdb's copy keeps in-frame clones and lacks some. In the table there are 2,000 to 2,500 clones, about nine tenths of which are singletons. What was sequenced was tumor-adjacent normal tissue. The receptor set was obtained from a donor aged 40 or over with non-small cell lung cancer. CDR3s include the opening cysteine and the closing phenylalanine or tryptophan. D genes are given only for firm matches. Clone sizes are given selectively: once, few, many, or a class where the clone is expanded.

d_gene: -; abundance: -; j_gene: TRBJ2-7; v_gene: TRBV7-2; CDR3nt: TGTGCCAGCAGCTTAGGATCAGGGCACCTATACGAGCAGTACTTC; CDR3aa: CASSLGSGHLYEQYF
d_gene: -; abundance: -; j_gene: TRBJ1-1; v_gene: TRBV7-3; CDR3nt: TGTGCCAGCAGCTGCCTAAATGGGGCTTTCTTT; CDR3aa: CASSCLNGAFF
d_gene: TRBD1; abundance: few; j_gene: TRBJ1-2; v_gene: TRBV29-1; CDR3nt: TGCAGCTCCGGGGGGACAGGGACCAACTATGGCTACACCTTC; CDR3aa: CSSGGTGTNYGYTF
d_gene: -; abundance: -; j_gene: TRBJ1-1; v_gene: TRBV19; CDR3nt: TGTGCCAGTAGTACCTCGACAGATAACACTGAAGCTTTCTTT; CDR3aa: CASSTSTDNTEAFF
d_gene: TRBD1; abundance: -; j_gene: TRBJ2-1; v_gene: TRBV5-1; CDR3nt: TGCGCCAGCAGCCCGACGGGACAGGGGTATAGTGAGCAGTTCTTC; CDR3aa: CASSPTGQGYSEQFF
d_gene: -; abundance: -; j_gene: TRBJ1-6; v_gene: TRBV3-1/TRBV3-2; CDR3nt: TGTGCCAGCAGCCCCGGAGGGCTTGAGGATTCACCCCTCCACTTT; CDR3aa: CASSPGGLEDSPLHF
d_gene: -; abundance: few; j_gene: TRBJ2-1; v_gene: TRBV19; CDR3nt: TGTGCCACCTCTTATTACAATGAGCAGTTCTTC; CDR3aa: CATSYYNEQFF
d_gene: -; abundance: -; j_gene: TRBJ1-6; v_gene: TRBV30; CDR3nt: TGTGCCTGGAGTGTAGAGGGGGAAGGATCACCCCTCCACTTT; CDR3aa: CAWSVEGEGSPLHF
d_gene: -; abundance: -; j_gene: TRBJ2-7; v_gene: TRBV18; CDR3nt: TGTGCCAGCTCACCATCATCGTCCTACGAGCAGTACTTC; CDR3aa: CASSPSSSYEQYF
d_gene: -; abundance: -; j_gene: TRBJ2-1; v_gene: TRBV7-9; CDR3nt: TGTGCCAGCAGCTTAGTAGCGTGGGATGACGAGCAGTTCTTC; CDR3aa: CASSLVAWDDEQFF